The 5 T cell receptor beta chains reported below all come from one sample, sequenced in a study of OX40 agonist ivuxolimab in advanced cancers. TCRdb keeps only in-frame clones here, not all; method: immunoSEQ multiplex PCR. The repertoire holds 90,000 to 130,000 clones, with over 85% as singletons. This specimen consisted of CD4+ or CD8+ T cells sorted from blood, obtained in a trial of the OX40 agonist ivuxolimab. All receptors derive from an adult with an advanced solid tumor such as melanoma, head and neck, liver or kidney cancer.

This sequence joins TRBV28 and TRBJ1-2, with a weak D call TRBD1 (6 bases). The germline gives CDR1 MDHEN, CDR2 SYDVKM. Trimming left V 3 bases short and J 4 bases short, with 15 bases between. The CDR3 length is 15 residues. CDR3 sequence reads: CASSLTGRRTYGYTF. CDR3 coding DNA: TGTGCCAGCAGTTTGACAGGCAGGCGAACCTATGGCTACACCTTC.

The chain employs TRBV27 and TRBJ2-3; D is perhaps TRBD2 (5 bases). The length of the CDR3 is 15 residues. CDR1 and CDR2 from the germline V gene are MNHEY and SMNVEV (reference sequence). V lost 6 bases, J lost 3 bases, and 16 bases lay in between. In nucleotides, the CDR3 is TGTGCCAGCAGAACCCAGAGGCTAGCAACAGATACGCAGTATTTT. This translates into CASRTQRLATDTQYF.

The rearrangement joins TRBV5-1 to TRBJ2-7, with D possibly being TRBD2 (5 bases). From germline, CDR1 is SGHRS and CDR2 YFSETQ. The CDR3 covers 15 residues. With 0 bases removed from V and 1 base from J, the gap between germline ends came to 11 bases. The CDR3 nucleotides are TGCGCCAGCAGCTTGGGGGGAGCCGGGTCCTACGAGCAGTACTTC. Translating it yields CASSLGGAGSYEQYF.

The count of this clone is one. The chain carries TRBV11-3 and TRBJ2-7, with 9 bases identical to TRBD1. Germline V gene lookup returns CDR1 SGHNT and CDR2 YENEEA. J was trimmed by 5 bases and V by 5 bases; bases with no gene match: 10. CDR3 length: 15 amino acids. DNA for the CDR3: TGTGCCAGCAGCCCCGGGACAGGGAGTCTGAACGAGCAGTACTTC. Its translation: CASSPGTGSLNEQYF.

The V gene is TRBV29-1, the J gene TRBJ2-3; D unclear. CDR3 length: 12 amino acids. Germline-derived CDR1 and CDR2 are SQVTM and ANQGSEA. The ends were cut back, 1 base at V and 2 bases at J, with 4 bases in the middle. CDR3 nucleotides: TGCAGCGTTGAAGGGGACACAGATACGCAGTATTTT. Translation: CSVEGDTDTQYF.